This TCR beta chain was sequenced in a study of blood T cell repertoires in COVID-19. Overall study context: COVID-19 samples collected from the United States, Italy and Spain covered acute and convalescent phases. The analysed material was cDNA or gDNA that came from T cells, B-cell-depleted T cells, or PBMCs.

Authors' methods: Reference gene primer amplification in the assay estimated nucleated cell counts. Using immunoSEQ multiplex PCR, the repertoire was profiled, and TCRdb retains in-frame clones only, with some absent. V, J and clone size are taken as reported in that table, and D and trimming were inferred from the DNA itself. This sample yields 100,000 to 150,000 clones, of which roughly 83% are seen a single time; about a sixth belongs to the top ten. V lost 4 bases, J lost 2 bases, and 3 bases stayed unmatched. Germline CDR1 SGHRS, CDR2 YFSETQ. The CDR3 is made up of 14 amino acids. The sequenced material came from peripheral blood. The TCR originated in a woman aged 45-65 years with acute or convalescent COVID-19. The rearrangement joins TRBV5-1 to TRBJ1-3; TRBD1 matches at 7 bases. Here the CDR3 DNA reads TGCGCCAGCAGCGTCCAGGGGGCTGGAAACACCATATATTTT. This encodes CASSVQGAGNTIYF. Full variable domain (remainder filled in from reference TRBV5-1 and TRBJ1-3): KAGVTQTPRYLIKTRGQQVTLSCSPISGHRSVSWYQQTPGQGLQFLFEYFSETQRNKGNFPGRFSGRQFSNSRSEMNVSTLELGDSALYLCASSVQGAGNTIYFGEGSWLTVV.